A single sample gave rise to the 8 T cell receptor beta chains below, sequenced in a study of memory CD4+ T cells and cytomegalovirus serostatus (dated by TCRdb to between 2018 and 2021). Library method: the immunoSEQ multiplex PCR assay. In TCRdb, the immuneACCESS table is reduced to in-frame sequences with V and J assigned. These tables do not hold every clone; where another copy was compared, an unresolved V gene accounts for under half, and the others remain unexplained. The sample table holds some 44,000 clones, of which 65% to 85% were seen once. The ten biggest clones cover less than 0.6% of the sample. A FACSAria II was used to sort memory CD4+ T cells, defined as single viable CD3+CD4+CD8-CD45RO+ cells. Sequenced input: memory CD4+ T cells from blood. The receptors shown here come from an adult in good health and CMV-seronegative.

CDR3: CASSLDRARGNTIYF. The CDR3 DNA is TGTGCCAGCAGCTTAGACAGGGCTAGAGGAAACACCATATATTTT. V usage is TRBV7-2 and J usage is TRBJ1-3; TRBD1 might be the D (6 bases). Germline assignment: CDR1 SGHTA and CDR2 FQGNSA. CDR3 length: 15 amino acids. The V end was cut by 1 base, the J end by 4 bases, with 11 bases between.

The chain links TRBV28 to TRBJ2-7; perhaps TRBD1 as D (6 bases). V dropped 10 bases and J dropped 3 bases, with 16 bases sitting between them. The germline CDR1 and CDR2 sequences are MDHEN and SYDVKM. CDR3 size: 13 residues. The CDR3 DNA is TGTGCCATCCAGGGATACAGGGACTACGAGCAGTACTTC. Amino acids: CAIQGYRDYEQYF.

J is TRBJ2-1 and V is TRBV7-2; 9 nucleotides line up with TRBD1. This CDR3 is 12 amino acids long. Germline CDR1 is SGHTA and CDR2 is FQGNSA. V lost 1 base to trimming and J lost 15 bases; unmatched junction nucleotides: 4. The DNA for the CDR3 is TGTGCCAGCAGCTTAGGGACAGGGGAACGGTTCTTC. Protein sequence: CASSLGTGERFF. Looking up the rest from reference TRBV7-2 and TRBJ2-1 gives the full variable domain: GAGVSQSPSNKVTEKGKDVELRCDPISGHTALYWYRQSLGQGLEFLIYFQGNSAPDKSGLPSDRFSAERTGGSVSTLTIQRTQQEDSAVYLCASSLGTGERFFGPGTRLTVL.

This chain joins TRBV7-9 and TRBJ2-7, with 8 nucleotides matching TRBD1. V dropped 5 bases and J dropped 2; count of bases not matched to a gene: 2. This CDR3 contains 13 residues. Per the germline V gene, CDR1 is SEHNR and CDR2 is FQNEAQ (reference sequence). Here the CDR3 reads CASSQTGAYEQYF. The CDR3, as DNA: TGTGCCAGCAGCCAGACAGGGGCCTACGAGCAGTACTTC. Complete variable domain (other parts from reference TRBV7-9 and TRBJ2-7): DTGVSQNPRHKITKRGQNVTFRCDPISEHNRLYWYRQTLGQGPEFLTYFQNEAQLEKSRLLSDRFSAERPKGSFSTLEIQRTEQGDSAMYLCASSQTGAYEQYFGPGTRLTVT.

This chain links TRBV18 with TRBJ1-6, with a weak D call TRBD1 (6 bases). Germline-derived CDR1 and CDR2 are KGHSH and LQKENI. The CDR3 runs 15 residues. V shed 3 bases and J shed 9 bases, with 15 bases lying between them. CDR3 region: CASSPPLGAGSPLHF. Written as DNA, the CDR3 is TGTGCCAGCTCACCCCCCTTGGGGGCAGGTTCACCCCTCCACTTT. The complete variable domain, with remaining parts taken from reference TRBV18 and TRBJ1-6, reads NAGVMQNPRHLVRRRGQEARLRCSPMKGHSHVYWYRQLPEEGLKFMVYLQKENIIDESGMPKERFSAEFPKEGPSILRIQQVVRGDSAAYFCASSPPLGAGSPLHFGNGTRLTVT.

This clone showed up just once. The chain employs TRBV29-1 and TRBJ1-1, with 7 bases identical to TRBD1. Trimming took 0 bases from V and 1 from J; bases not matched to a gene: 14. CDR3 length: 18 amino acids. Germline CDR1 SQVTM, CDR2 ANQGSEA. The CDR3 is CSVEDPRDRDERNTEAFF. CDR3 DNA: TGCAGCGTTGAAGATCCGCGAGACAGGGATGAAAGGAACACTGAAGCTTTCTTT. The whole variable domain, remainder taken from reference TRBV29-1 and TRBJ1-1, is SAVISQKPSRDICQRGTSLTIQCQVDSQVTMMFWYRQQPGQSLTLIATANQGSEATYESGFVIDKFPISRPNLTFSTLTVSNMSPEDSSIYLCSVEDPRDRDERNTEAFFGQGTRLTVV.

The chain employs TRBV11-3 and TRBJ2-2; D unresolved. Germline CDR1 is SGHNT and CDR2 is YENEEA. This CDR3 region has 16 residues. V shed 2 bases and J shed 1 base, with 11 bases lying between them. CDR3 residues: CASSLLLGRNTGELFF. CDR3 coding DNA: TGTGCCAGCAGCTTACTCCTTGGACGGAACACCGGGGAGCTGTTTTTT.

The gene calls are TRBV20-1 and TRBJ2-7; D is unresolved. The CDR3 length is 11 residues. Trimming removed 5 bases from V and 5 bases from J, with 10 bases in between. CDR1 DFQATT and CDR2 SNEGSKA come from the germline V gene (reference sequence). CDR3 protein: CSAADLHEQYF. The CDR3 region has the DNA TGCAGTGCTGCCGACCTCCACGAGCAGTACTTC.